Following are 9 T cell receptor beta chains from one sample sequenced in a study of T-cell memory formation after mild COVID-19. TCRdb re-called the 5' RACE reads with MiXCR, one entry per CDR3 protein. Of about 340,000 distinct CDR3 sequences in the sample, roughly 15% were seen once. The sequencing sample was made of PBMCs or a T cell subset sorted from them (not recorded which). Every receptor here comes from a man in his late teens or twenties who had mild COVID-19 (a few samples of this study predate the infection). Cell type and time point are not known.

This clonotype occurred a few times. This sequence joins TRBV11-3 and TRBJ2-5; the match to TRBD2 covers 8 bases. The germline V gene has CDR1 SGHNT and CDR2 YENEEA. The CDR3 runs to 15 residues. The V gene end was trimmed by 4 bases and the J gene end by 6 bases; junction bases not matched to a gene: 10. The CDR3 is CASSWTGGPQQTQYF. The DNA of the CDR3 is TGTGCCAGCAGCTGGACGGGGGGGCCCCAGCAGACCCAGTACTTC.

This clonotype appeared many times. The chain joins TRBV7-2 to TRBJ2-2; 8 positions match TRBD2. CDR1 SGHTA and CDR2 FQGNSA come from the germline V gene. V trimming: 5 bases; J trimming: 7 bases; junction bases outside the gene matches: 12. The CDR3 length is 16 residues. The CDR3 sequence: CASSPRLALIGGELFF. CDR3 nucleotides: TGTGCCAGCAGCCCAAGACTAGCGCTCATTGGCGGGGAGCTGTTTTTT.

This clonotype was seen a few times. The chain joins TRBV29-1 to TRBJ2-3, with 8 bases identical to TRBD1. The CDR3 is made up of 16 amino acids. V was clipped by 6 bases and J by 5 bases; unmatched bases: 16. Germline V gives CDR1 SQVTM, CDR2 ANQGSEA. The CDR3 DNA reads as TGCAGCGTGGACCTTCCGGAGACAGGGGCCGGAGATACGCAGTATTTT. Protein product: CSVDLPETGAGDTQYF.

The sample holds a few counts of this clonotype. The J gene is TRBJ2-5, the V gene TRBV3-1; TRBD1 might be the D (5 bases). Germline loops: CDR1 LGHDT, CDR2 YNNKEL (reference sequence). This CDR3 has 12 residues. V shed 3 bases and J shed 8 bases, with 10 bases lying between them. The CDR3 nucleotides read TGTGCCAGCAGCCACGCTCAGGGAACCCAGTACTTC. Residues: CASSHAQGTQYF.

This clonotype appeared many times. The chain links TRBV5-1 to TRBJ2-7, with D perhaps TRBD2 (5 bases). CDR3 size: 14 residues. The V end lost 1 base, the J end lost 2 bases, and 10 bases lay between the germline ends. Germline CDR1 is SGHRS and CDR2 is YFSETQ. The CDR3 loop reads CASSLRGLPYEQYF. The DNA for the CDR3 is TGCGCCAGCAGCTTGCGGGGATTGCCCTACGAGCAGTACTTC.

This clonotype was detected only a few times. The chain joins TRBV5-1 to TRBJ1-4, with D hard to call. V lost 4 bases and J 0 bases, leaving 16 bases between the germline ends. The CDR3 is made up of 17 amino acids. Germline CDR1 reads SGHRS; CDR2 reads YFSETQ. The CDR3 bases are TGCGCCAGCAGCCCGGGAGCCAACCGAGCAACTAATGAAAAACTGTTTTTT. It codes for CASSPGANRATNEKLFF.

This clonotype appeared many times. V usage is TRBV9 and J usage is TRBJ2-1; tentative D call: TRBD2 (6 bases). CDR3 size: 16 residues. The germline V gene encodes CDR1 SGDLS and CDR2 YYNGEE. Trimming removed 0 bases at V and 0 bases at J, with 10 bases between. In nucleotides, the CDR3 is TGTGCCAGCAGCGTAGATGGGGGGAGCTCCTACAATGAGCAGTTCTTC. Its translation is CASSVDGGSSYNEQFF.

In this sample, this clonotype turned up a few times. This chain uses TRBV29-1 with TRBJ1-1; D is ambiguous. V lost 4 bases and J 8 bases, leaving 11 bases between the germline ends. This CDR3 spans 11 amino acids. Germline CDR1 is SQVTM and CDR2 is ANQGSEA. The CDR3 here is CSVGSPKEAFF. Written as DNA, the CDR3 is TGCAGCGTTGGTAGCCCTAAAGAAGCTTTCTTT.

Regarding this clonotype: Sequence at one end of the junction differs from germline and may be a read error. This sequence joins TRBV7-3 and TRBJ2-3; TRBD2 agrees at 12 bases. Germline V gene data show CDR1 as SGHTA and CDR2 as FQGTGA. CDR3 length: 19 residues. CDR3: CASSLTSGGLRTSTDTQYF. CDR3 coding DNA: TGTGCCAGCAGCCTAACTAGCGGGGGGCTGCGGACTAGCACAGATACGCAGTATTTT.